The 25 T cell receptor beta chains reported below all come from one sample, sequenced in a study of cytotoxic CD8 clonotypes in ibrutinib-treated CLL. Clones were sequenced by immunoSEQ multiplex PCR, and TCRdb holds only the in-frame ones, with some missing. The sample contains a few hundred thousand clones, 60% to 80% of which appear only once. The sample consisted of PBMCs, taken after 36 months of ibrutinib treatment. These receptors were obtained from a human donor with chronic lymphocytic leukemia.

The table lists this clone with a count of one. The rearrangement links TRBV19 to TRBJ1-1; D unclear. V was clipped by 5 bases and J by 4 bases, with 11 bases between them. Germline V CDR1 and CDR2: LNHDA, SQIVND (reference sequence). The CDR3 runs to 13 residues. The CDR3 nucleotides are TGTGCCAGTAGTGCAGGATGGGGCACTGAAGCTTTCTTT. This sequence encodes CASSAGWGTEAFF.

The chain recombines TRBV5-4 with TRBJ1-6, with no clear D. V shed 0 bases and J shed 14 bases, with 15 bases lying between them. The CDR3 is 14 amino acids. Germline V CDR1 and CDR2: SGHNT, YYREEE (reference sequence). CDR3: CASSLGGVKLALHF. The CDR3 DNA is TGTGCCAGCAGCTTGGGGGGAGTCAAGTTGGCCCTCCACTTT.

The chain employs TRBV7-8 and TRBJ1-5; D gene ambiguous. In germline, CDR1 is SGHVS, CDR2 FQNEAQ. Trimming pared 2 bases from V and 7 bases from J, leaving 18 bases between. CDR3 length: 16 amino acids. As DNA, the CDR3 is TGTGCCAGCAGCTTAATAGGCTCGTGGGGAGGGCAGCCCCAGCATTTT. Translating gives CASSLIGSWGGQPQHF.

The V and J genes are TRBV10-3 and TRBJ2-4, with 10 bases matching TRBD1. Unmatched junction bases numbered 18, after V lost 10 bases and J lost 3 bases. CDR3 length: 18 residues. CDR1 is ENHRY and CDR2 is SYGVKD in the germline V gene. The CDR3 bases are TGTGCCACCTCCCTGGACAGGGGGGGGGTTGGGAGCAAAAACATTCAGTACTTC. Translation gives CATSLDRGGVGSKNIQYF.

The V and J genes are TRBV5-4 and TRBJ2-2, with D hard to call. Germline assignment: CDR1 SGHNT and CDR2 YYREEE (reference sequence). The CDR3 length is 14 residues. V lost 4 bases to trimming and J lost 5 bases, with 12 bases between them. The CDR3 DNA sequence: TGTGCCAGCAGCAAGGACCAGTGGACCGGGGAGCTGTTTTTT. Its translation is CASSKDQWTGELFF.

The chain uses TRBV4-1 and TRBJ1-1; D is unresolved. V shed 1 base and J shed 3 bases, with 9 bases lying between them. The germline CDR1 and CDR2 sequences are MGHRA and YSYEKL. The CDR3 is 14 residues long. The CDR3 reads CASSQAYGHTEAFF. CDR3 sequence (DNA): TGCGCCAGCAGCCAAGCTTACGGTCACACTGAAGCTTTCTTT.

The rearrangement uses TRBV19 and TRBJ1-2; D ambiguous. The V end lost 11 bases, the J end lost 10 bases, and 20 bases lay between the germline ends. CDR1 is LNHDA, CDR2 SQIVND, per germline (reference sequence). The CDR3 sequence is 12 residues long. CDR3 protein: CAGGKGGSHYTF. The CDR3 DNA reads as TGTGCCGGAGGGAAAGGAGGCAGTCACTACACCTTC.

This clone was picked up a small number of times. This chain joins TRBV28 and TRBJ2-5; D tentatively reads TRBD1 or TRBD2 (5 bases each). With 4 bases removed from V and 0 bases from J, the gap between germline ends came to 12 bases. Germline-derived CDR1 and CDR2 are MDHEN and SYDVKM. The CDR3 totals 15 residues. In DNA form, the CDR3 reads TGTGCCAGCAGTTCGGGACGGCCGTACCAAGAGACCCAGTACTTC. This gives the protein CASSSGRPYQETQYF.

The chain couples TRBV7-2 to TRBJ1-4; D is unclear. Deletions cut 6 bases from V and 7 bases from J, with 18 bases between. The length of the CDR3 is 15 residues. Germline V gene lookup returns CDR1 SGHTA and CDR2 FQGNSA. This CDR3 is CASRPDRTWSEKLFF. Written as DNA, the CDR3 is TGTGCCAGCAGACCGGACCGGACCTGGAGTGAAAAACTGTTTTTT.

This clone was observed a few times. This chain uses TRBV19 with TRBJ2-7; possible D gene TRBD1, 6 bases. The CDR3 is made up of 15 amino acids. The germline V gene encodes CDR1 LNHDA and CDR2 SQIVND (reference sequence). Deletions cut 4 bases from V and 2 bases from J, with 15 bases between. The CDR3 sequence is CASSTAGTTPYEQYF. In DNA, the CDR3 is TGTGCCAGTAGTACAGCAGGGACAACCCCCTACGAGCAGTACTTC.

The chain recombines TRBV7-2 with TRBJ2-7; D unclear. Trimming left V 5 bases short and J 2 bases short, with 16 bases between. CDR1 is SGHTA and CDR2 is FQGNSA in the germline V gene. The CDR3 is 15 residues long. The CDR3 DNA reads as TGTGCCAGCAGCCCGCGACGGGCCTCGGCCTACGAGCAGTACTTC. Translated: CASSPRRASAYEQYF.

This clone has only a few counts. The J gene is TRBJ1-2, the V gene TRBV18; D unresolved. Per the germline V gene, CDR1 is KGHSH and CDR2 is LQKENI. CDR3 length equals 13 residues. Trimming pared 3 bases from V and 2 bases from J, leaving 7 bases between. The chain's CDR3 is CASSPLENYGYTF. The CDR3 DNA reads as TGTGCCAGCTCACCTTTAGAGAACTATGGCTACACCTTC.

The CDR3 bases are TGTGCCAGCAGTTACCCACTAGCGGGAGTCTACGAGCAGTACTTC. Its translation: CASSYPLAGVYEQYF. This chain uses TRBV6-6 with TRBJ2-7, with TRBD2 identical over 11 bases. The CDR3 length is 15 residues. The J segment lost 3 bases and the V segment lost 2 bases, leaving 3 bases of the junction unmatched. Germline assignment: CDR1 MNHNY and CDR2 SVGAGI (reference sequence).

The chain carries TRBV29-1 and TRBJ2-7, with 7 bases matching TRBD1. Germline V gene sequence: CDR1 SQVTM, CDR2 ANQGSEA. The ends lost 2 bases at V and 2 bases at J; junction bases unmatched: 9. The CDR3 is 15 amino acids. The CDR3 DNA follows: TGCAGCGTTGAAAGCGAGGTCGGGACAGCCTACGAGCAGTACTTC. Translated: CSVESEVGTAYEQYF.

The chain carries TRBV27 and TRBJ2-5; perhaps TRBD1 as D (5 bases). The CDR3 loop spans 15 amino acids. Trimming pared 2 bases from V and 5 bases from J, leaving 15 bases between. The germline gives CDR1 MNHEY, CDR2 SMNVEV (reference sequence). The CDR3 is CASSLVGQGRETQYF. The CDR3 coding sequence is TGTGCCAGCAGTTTAGTAGGGCAGGGTCGGGAGACCCAGTACTTC.

Notes on this clone: The junction departs from the called germline gene at one end, perhaps through a read error. The J gene is TRBJ2-1, the V gene TRBV27, with 9 bases lining up with TRBD2. This CDR3 is built from 14 residues. Germline loops: CDR1 MNHEY, CDR2 SMNVEV (reference sequence). The CDR3 bases are TGTGCCAGCAGTTTATCGCGGATAGCGGGAGTGTATATCTTC. It encodes CASSLSRIAGVYIF.

This rearrangement joins TRBV25-1 to TRBJ2-1; possible D gene TRBD2, 6 bases. The CDR3 extends over 16 amino acids. Germline V CDR1 and CDR2: MGHDK, SYGVNS. Trimming took off 1 base at V and 9 bases at J, with 19 bases between the two ends. The CDR3 loop is CASSEWGGVVRAEQFF. The CDR3 DNA sequence: TGTGCCAGCAGTGAATGGGGCGGGGTCGTCAGAGCTGAGCAGTTCTTC.

The CDR3 spells CASSSYRGANTGELFF. CDR3 bases: TGTGCCAGCAGCAGTTACAGGGGCGCGAACACCGGGGAGCTGTTTTTT. The chain recombines TRBV7-2 with TRBJ2-2, with TRBD1 identical over 7 bases. Germline V gene data show CDR1 as SGHTA and CDR2 as FQGNSA. The CDR3 contains 16 residues. Trimming cost V 5 bases and J 0 bases; bases outside gene matches: 6.

The V call is TRBV9, the J call TRBJ2-7; the match to TRBD2 covers 13 bases. The CDR3 has 14 residues. Unmatched junction bases numbered 5, after V lost 5 bases and J lost 6 bases. Per germline, CDR1 SGDLS and CDR2 YYNGEE. The CDR3 DNA follows: TGTGCCAGCAGTTTACTAGCGGGAGGGGGCGAGCAGTACTTC. Translated, it gives CASSLLAGGGEQYF.

The rearrangement links TRBV29-1 to TRBJ2-2, with D unclear. The germline gives CDR1 SQVTM, CDR2 ANQGSEA. This CDR3 is 15 amino acids long. The germline V and J ends were trimmed by 7 bases and 1 base, with 16 bases remaining between them. CDR3 region: CSGFRALGNTGELFF. The CDR3, as DNA: TGCAGCGGGTTTCGGGCTCTAGGGAACACCGGGGAGCTGTTTTTT.

The chain employs TRBV5-1 and TRBJ2-2, with 9 nucleotides matching TRBD1. Germline CDR1 and CDR2: SGHRS and YFSETQ. With V trimmed by 0 bases and J by 2 bases, 5 bases remained unmatched. The CDR3 loop spans 17 amino acids. The CDR3 coding sequence is TGCGCCAGCAGCTTGGACGGGACAGGGTCCAACACCGGGGAGCTGTTTTTT. Translated: CASSLDGTGSNTGELFF. Full variable domain (outside the CDR3, taken from reference TRBV5-1 and TRBJ2-2): KAGVTQTPRYLIKTRGQQVTLSCSPISGHRSVSWYQQTPGQGLQFLFEYFSETQRNKGNFPGRFSGRQFSNSRSEMNVSTLELGDSALYLCASSLDGTGSNTGELFFGEGSRLTVL.

This rearrangement joins TRBV4-1 to TRBJ2-7; D gene unclear. There are 15 residues in the CDR3. Germline loops: CDR1 MGHRA, CDR2 YSYEKL. V was shortened by 0 bases and J by 4 bases, with 13 bases between the two germline ends. CDR3 DNA sequence: TGCGCCAGCAGCCAAGATCGGGCAGGAGTTTACGAGCAGTACTTC. It codes for CASSQDRAGVYEQYF.

The J gene is TRBJ2-5, the V gene TRBV15; D gene unclear. The CDR3 has 15 amino acids. Germline V CDR1 and CDR2: LNHNV, YYDKDF (reference sequence). V was pared by 4 bases and J by 0 bases, with 12 bases between. CDR3 sequence: CATSKERRYQETQYF. The CDR3 DNA sequence: TGTGCCACCAGCAAGGAGCGTCGGTACCAAGAGACCCAGTACTTC.

The CDR3 here is CASSQGLADEQFF. The CDR3 DNA reads TGTGCCAGCAGTCAGGGACTAGCAGACGAGCAGTTCTTC. The chain employs TRBV6-6 and TRBJ2-1; 9 bases are shared with TRBD2. The length of the CDR3 is 13 residues. The junction had 6 bases not matched to a gene; V was cut back by 5 bases and J by 10 bases. The germline CDR1 and CDR2 sequences are MNHNY and SVGAGI (reference sequence).

V usage is TRBV13 and J usage is TRBJ2-1; 10 positions match TRBD2. Germline lookup yields CDR1 PRHDT and CDR2 FYEKMQ (reference sequence). The trim removed 5 bases at V and 4 bases at J, leaving 11 bases unmatched. The CDR3 contains 17 residues. CDR3 loop: CASSLRGLAHVYNEQFF. For the CDR3, the DNA is TGTGCCAGCAGCCTCCGGGGACTAGCGCATGTGTACAATGAGCAGTTCTTC.